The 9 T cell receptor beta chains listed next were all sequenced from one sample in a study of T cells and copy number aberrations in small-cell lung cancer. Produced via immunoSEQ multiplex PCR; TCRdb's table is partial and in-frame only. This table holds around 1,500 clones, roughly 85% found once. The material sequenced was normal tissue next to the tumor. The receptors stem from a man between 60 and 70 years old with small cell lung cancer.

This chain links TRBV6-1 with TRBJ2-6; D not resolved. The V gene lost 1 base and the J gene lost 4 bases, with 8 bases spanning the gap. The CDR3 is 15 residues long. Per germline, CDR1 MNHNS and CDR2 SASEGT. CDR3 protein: CASSEGKSGANVLTF. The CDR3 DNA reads TGTGCCAGCAGTGAAGGAAAGTCCGGGGCCAACGTCCTGACTTTC.

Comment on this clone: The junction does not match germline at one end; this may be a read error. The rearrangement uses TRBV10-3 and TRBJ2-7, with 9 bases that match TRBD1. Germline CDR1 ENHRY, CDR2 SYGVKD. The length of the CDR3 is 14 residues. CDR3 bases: TGTGTCATCAGTGCCGGGACAGGGTTGCACGAGCAGTACTTC. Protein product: CVISAGTGLHEQYF.

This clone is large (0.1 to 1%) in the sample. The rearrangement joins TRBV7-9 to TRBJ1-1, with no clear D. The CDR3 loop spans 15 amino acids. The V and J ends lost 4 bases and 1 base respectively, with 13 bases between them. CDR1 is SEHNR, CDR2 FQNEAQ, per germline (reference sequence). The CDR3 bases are TGTGCCAGCAGCTCACTGTCGGGCAGGAACACTGAAGCTTTCTTT. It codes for CASSSLSGRNTEAFF.

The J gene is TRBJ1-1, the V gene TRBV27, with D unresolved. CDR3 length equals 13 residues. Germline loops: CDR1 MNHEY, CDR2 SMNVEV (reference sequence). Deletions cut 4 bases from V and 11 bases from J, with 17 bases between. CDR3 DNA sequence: TGTGCCAGCAGTTCACTCCCCGGTGAAATGGCTTTCTTT. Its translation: CASSSLPGEMAFF.

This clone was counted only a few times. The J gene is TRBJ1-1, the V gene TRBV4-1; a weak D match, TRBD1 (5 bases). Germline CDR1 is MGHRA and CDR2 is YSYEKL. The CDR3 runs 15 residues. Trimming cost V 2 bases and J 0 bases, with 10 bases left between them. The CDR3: CASSQQGNVNTEAFF. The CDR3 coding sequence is TGCGCCAGCAGCCAACAGGGTAACGTGAACACTGAAGCTTTCTTT.

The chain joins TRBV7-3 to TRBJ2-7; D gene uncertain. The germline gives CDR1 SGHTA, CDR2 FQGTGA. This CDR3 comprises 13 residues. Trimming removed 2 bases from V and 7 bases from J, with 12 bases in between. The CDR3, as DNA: TGTGCCAGCAGCTTAGACCACCTCGGGGAGCAGTACTTC. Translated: CASSLDHLGEQYF. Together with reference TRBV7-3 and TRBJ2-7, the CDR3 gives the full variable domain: GAGVSQTPSNKVTEKGKYVELRCDPISGHTALYWYRQSLGQGPEFLIYFQGTGAADDSGLPNDRFFAVRPEGSVSTLKIQRTERGDSAVYLCASSLDHLGEQYFGPGTRLTVT.

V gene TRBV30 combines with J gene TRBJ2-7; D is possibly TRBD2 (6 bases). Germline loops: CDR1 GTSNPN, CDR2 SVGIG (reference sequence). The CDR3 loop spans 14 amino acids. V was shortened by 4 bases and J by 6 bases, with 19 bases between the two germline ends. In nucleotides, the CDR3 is TGTGCCTGGACCCCACCGGGGGAAGGGGCCGAGCAGTACTTC. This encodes CAWTPPGEGAEQYF.

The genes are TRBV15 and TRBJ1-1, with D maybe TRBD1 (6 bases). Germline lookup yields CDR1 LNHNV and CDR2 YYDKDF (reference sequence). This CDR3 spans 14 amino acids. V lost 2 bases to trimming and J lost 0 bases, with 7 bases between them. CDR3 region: CATSRRQVNTEAFF. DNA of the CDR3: TGTGCCACCAGCAGACGACAGGTGAACACTGAAGCTTTCTTT.

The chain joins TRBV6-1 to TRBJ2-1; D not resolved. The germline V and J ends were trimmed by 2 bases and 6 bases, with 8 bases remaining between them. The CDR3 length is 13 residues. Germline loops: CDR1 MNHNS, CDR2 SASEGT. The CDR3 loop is CASSEWWGNEQFF. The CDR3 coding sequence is TGTGCCAGCAGTGAATGGTGGGGCAATGAGCAGTTCTTC.